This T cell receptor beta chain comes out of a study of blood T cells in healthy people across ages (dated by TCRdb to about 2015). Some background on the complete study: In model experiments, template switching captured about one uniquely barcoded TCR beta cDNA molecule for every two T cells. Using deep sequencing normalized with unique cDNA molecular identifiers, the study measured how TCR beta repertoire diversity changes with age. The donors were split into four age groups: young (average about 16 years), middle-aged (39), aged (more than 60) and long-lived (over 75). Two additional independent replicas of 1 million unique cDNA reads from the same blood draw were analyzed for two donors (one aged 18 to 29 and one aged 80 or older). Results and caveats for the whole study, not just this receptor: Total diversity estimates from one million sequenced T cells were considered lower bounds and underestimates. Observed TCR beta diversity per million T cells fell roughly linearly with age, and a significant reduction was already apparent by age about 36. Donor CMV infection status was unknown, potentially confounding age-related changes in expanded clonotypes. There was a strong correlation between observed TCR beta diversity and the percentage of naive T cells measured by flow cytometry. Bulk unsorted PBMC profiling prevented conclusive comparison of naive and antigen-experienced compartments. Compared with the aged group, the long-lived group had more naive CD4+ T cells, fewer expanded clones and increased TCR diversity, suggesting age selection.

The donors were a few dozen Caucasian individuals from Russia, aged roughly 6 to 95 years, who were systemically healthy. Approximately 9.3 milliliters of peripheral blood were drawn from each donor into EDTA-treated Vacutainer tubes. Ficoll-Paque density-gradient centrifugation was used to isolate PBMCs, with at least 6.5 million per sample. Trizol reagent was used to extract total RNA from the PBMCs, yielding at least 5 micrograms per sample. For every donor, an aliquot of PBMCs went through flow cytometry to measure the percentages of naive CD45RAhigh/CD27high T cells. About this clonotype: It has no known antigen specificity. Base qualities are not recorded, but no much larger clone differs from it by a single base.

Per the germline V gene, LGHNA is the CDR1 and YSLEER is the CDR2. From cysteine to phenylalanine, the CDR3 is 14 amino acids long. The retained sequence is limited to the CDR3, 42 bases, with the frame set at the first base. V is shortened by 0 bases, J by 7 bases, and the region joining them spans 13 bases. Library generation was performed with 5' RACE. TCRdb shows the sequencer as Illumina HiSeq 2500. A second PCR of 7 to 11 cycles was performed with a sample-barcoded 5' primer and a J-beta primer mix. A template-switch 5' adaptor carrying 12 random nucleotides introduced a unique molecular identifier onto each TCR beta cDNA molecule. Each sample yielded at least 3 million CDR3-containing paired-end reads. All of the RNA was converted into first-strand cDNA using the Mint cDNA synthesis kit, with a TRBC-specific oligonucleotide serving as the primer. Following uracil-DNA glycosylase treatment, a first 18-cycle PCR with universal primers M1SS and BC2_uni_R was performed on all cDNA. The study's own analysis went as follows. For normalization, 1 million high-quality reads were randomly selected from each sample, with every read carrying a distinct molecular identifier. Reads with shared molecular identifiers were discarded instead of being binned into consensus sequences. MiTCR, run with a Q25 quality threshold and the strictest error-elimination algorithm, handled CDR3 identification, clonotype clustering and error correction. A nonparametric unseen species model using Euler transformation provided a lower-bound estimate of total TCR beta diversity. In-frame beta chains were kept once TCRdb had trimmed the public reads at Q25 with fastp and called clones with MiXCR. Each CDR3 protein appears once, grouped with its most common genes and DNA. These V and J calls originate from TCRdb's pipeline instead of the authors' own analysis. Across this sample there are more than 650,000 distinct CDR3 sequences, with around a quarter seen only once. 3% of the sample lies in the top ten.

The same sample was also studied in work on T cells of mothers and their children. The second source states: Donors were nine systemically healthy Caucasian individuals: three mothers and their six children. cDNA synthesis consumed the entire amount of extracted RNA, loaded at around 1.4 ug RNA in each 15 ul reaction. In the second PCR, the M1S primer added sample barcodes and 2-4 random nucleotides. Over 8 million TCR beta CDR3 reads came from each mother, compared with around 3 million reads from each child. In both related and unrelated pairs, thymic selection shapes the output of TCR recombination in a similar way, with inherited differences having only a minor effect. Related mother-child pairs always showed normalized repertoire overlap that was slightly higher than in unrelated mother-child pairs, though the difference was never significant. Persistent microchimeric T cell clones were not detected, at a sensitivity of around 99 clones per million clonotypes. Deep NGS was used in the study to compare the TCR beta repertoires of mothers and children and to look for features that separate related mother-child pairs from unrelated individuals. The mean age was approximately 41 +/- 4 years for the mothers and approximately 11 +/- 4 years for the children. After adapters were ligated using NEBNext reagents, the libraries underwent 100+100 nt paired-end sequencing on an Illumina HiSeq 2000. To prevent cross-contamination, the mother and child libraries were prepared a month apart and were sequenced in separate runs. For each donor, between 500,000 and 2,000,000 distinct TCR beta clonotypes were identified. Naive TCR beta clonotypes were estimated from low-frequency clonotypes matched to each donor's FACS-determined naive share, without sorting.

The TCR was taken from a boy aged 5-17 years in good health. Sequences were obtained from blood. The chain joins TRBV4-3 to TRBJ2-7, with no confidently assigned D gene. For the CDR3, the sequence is CASSQDRAPREQYF. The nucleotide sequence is TGCGCCAGCAGCCAAGATAGGGCCCCCCGGGAGCAGTACTTC.